This T cell receptor beta chain was captured by sequencing in a study of blood T cell repertoires in COVID-19. The wider study: Whether acute or convalescent, the COVID-19 samples came from the United States, Italy and Spain. T cells, B-cell-depleted T cells, or PBMCs supplied cDNA or gDNA.

Authors' processing steps: Estimates of nucleated cell counts were drawn from the amplification of reference gene primers. The protocol was immunoSEQ multiplex PCR, while the TCRdb copy is restricted to in-frame clones and leaves out a portion. The DNA gave D and trimming, while V, J and clone size come from that table. The sample shows about 110,000 clones, 81% of them seen only once. Germline-derived CDR1 and CDR2 are MNHNY and SVGAGI (reference sequence). This CDR3 comprises 14 residues. V lost 7 bases and J lost 4; bases outside the gene matches: 7. Material: peripheral blood. This receptor was taken from a man of 80 years or more with acute or convalescent COVID-19. The chain recombines TRBV6-6 with TRBJ2-1, with 7 positions matching TRBD2. The CDR3 DNA reads as TGTGCCAGCACCCTTTCGGGAGGATACAATGAGCAGTTCTTC. It translates to CASTLSGGYNEQFF.